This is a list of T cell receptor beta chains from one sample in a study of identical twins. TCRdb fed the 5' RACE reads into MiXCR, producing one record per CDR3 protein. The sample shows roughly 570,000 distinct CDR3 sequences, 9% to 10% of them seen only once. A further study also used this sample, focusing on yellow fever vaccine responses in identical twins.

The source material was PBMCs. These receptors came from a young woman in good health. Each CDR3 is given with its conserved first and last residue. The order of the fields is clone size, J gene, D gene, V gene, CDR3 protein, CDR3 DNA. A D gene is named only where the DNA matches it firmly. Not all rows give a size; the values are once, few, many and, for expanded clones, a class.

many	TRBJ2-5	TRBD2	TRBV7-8	CASRSIAGGETQYF	TGTGCCAGCAGATCGATAGCGGGAGGAGAGACCCAGTACTTC
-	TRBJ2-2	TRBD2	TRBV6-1	CASNGWTSGALRYTGELFF	TGTGCCAGCAACGGTTGGACTAGCGGAGCCCTGCGATACACCGGGGAGCTGTTTTTT
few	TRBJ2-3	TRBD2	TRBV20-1	CSARSPTSRTDTQYF	TGCAGTGCTAGGTCCCCGACTAGCCGCACAGATACGCAGTATTTT
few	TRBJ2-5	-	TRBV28	CASSPHGNQETQYF	TGTGCCAGCAGCCCGCACGGAAACCAAGAGACCCAGTACTTC
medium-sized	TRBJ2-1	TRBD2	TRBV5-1	CASTTSGGYNEQFF	TGCGCCAGCACCACTAGCGGGGGCTACAATGAGCAGTTCTTC
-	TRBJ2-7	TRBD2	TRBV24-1	CATSDSPSPGTSGRAYEQYF	TGTGCCACCAGTGATTCCCCTTCACCCGGGACTAGCGGGAGAGCCTACGAGCAGTACTTC
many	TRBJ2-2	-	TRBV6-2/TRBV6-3	CASSYRRGTGELFF	TGTGCCAGCAGTTACCGTCGGGGTACCGGGGAGCTGTTTTTT
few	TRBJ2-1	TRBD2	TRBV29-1	CSGEMGLTNEQFF	TGCAGCGGGGAAATGGGACTAACAAATGAGCAGTTCTTC
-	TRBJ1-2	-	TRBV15	CATSRGTDYGYTF	TGTGCCACCAGCAGAGGGACAGACTATGGCTACACCTTC
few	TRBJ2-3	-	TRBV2	CASSEGPATDTQYF	TGTGCCAGCAGTGAAGGACCCGCCACAGATACGCAGTATTTT
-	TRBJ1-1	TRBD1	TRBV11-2	CASSGQGAGSMPEAFF	TGTGCCAGCAGCGGACAGGGGGCTGGTAGCATGCCTGAAGCTTTCTTT
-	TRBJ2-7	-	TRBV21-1	CASSKEAGTGAYEQYF	TGTGCCAGCAGCAAAGAGGCCGGGACAGGGGCCTACGAGCAGTACTTC
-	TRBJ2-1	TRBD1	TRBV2	CATRLGQGVHEQFF	TGTGCCACCCGGTTGGGGCAGGGGGTTCATGAGCAGTTCTTC
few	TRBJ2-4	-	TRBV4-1	CASRTTREPGSIQYF	TGCGCCAGCAGAACTACCCGGGAGCCCGGTAGCATTCAGTACTTC
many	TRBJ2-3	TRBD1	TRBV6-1	CASSEAPGTGGVTQYF	TGTGCCAGCAGTGAAGCGCCCGGGACAGGGGGCGTTACGCAGTATTTT
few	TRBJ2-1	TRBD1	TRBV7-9	CASIIDVTGTGRNEQFF	TGTGCCAGCATCATAGACGTCACCGGGACAGGGAGGAATGAGCAGTTCTTC
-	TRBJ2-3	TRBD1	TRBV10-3	CAISGDSPPSTDTQYF	TGTGCCATCAGTGGGGACAGCCCCCCTAGCACAGATACGCAGTATTTT
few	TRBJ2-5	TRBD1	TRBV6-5	CASSYWGQGRETQYF	TGTGCCAGCAGTTACTGGGGACAGGGGAGAGAGACCCAGTACTTC
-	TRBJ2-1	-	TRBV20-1	CSARDKTEFFLIDEQFF	TGCAGTGCTAGAGATAAGACAGAATTTTTTCTCATTGATGAGCAGTTCTTC
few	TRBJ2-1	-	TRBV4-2	CASSQSIGSSYYNEQFF	TGTGCCAGCAGCCAATCCATTGGCTCGTCGTACTACAATGAGCAGTTCTTC
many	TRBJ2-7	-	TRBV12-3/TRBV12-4	CASTFRDPGSYEQYF	TGTGCCAGCACCTTCCGGGACCCCGGCTCCTACGAGCAGTACTTC
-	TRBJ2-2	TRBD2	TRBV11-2	CASSSTSGVAGGTGELFF	TGTGCCAGCAGCTCAACCTCGGGGGTAGCGGGAGGTACCGGGGAGCTGTTTTTT
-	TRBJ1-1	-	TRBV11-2	CASSIQPSGLNTEAFF	TGTGCCAGCAGCATACAACCTTCGGGGCTGAACACTGAAGCTTTCTTT
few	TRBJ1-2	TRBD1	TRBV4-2	CASSHQGQGANYGYTF	TGTGCCAGCAGCCACCAGGGACAGGGGGCTAACTATGGCTACACCTTC
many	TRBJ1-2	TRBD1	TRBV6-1	CASSDGQGDYGYTF	TGTGCCAGCAGTGATGGACAGGGGGACTATGGCTACACCTTC
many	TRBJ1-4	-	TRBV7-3	CASSFHLVETNEKLFF	TGTGCCAGCAGCTTCCACCTGGTGGAGACTAATGAAAAACTGTTTTTT
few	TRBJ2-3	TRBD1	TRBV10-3	CAITLTGGTSSTDTQYF	TGTGCCATCACCCTGACAGGGGGGACGTCTAGCACAGATACGCAGTATTTT
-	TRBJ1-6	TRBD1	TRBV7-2	CASSLTGTDSPLHF	TGTGCCAGCAGCCTGACAGGGACGGATTCACCCCTCCACTTT
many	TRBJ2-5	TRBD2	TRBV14	CASSQVSGGTQETQYF	TGTGCCAGCAGCCAAGTTAGCGGGGGAACCCAAGAGACCCAGTACTTC
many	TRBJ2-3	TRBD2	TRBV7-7	CASSPTGLAGVHTDTQYF	TGTGCTAGCAGCCCAACGGGACTAGCGGGAGTTCATACAGATACGCAGTATTTT
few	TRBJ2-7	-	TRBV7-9	CASSLVGDRYYEQYF	TGTGCCAGCAGCTTAGTAGGAGACAGGTACTACGAGCAGTACTTC
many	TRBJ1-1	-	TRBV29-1	CSVFTNPNTEAFF	TGCAGCGTTTTTACAAACCCGAACACTGAAGCTTTCTTT
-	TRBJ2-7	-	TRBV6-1	CASSEAHGGYEQYF	TGTGCCAGCAGTGAAGCTCACGGCGGTTACGAGCAGTACTTC
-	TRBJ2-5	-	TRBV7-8	CASSLATAGRETQYF	TGTGCCAGCAGCTTAGCTACGGCCGGGCGGGAGACCCAGTACTTC
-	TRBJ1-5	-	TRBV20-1	CSAKTGTQREPQHF	TGCAGTGCGAAAACCGGGACACAAAGGGAGCCCCAGCATTTT
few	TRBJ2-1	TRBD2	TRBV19	CASSIGRLAGINEQFF	TGTGCCAGTAGTATAGGGAGGCTAGCGGGAATAAATGAGCAGTTCTTC
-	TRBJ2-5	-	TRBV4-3	CASSQEGAGAETQYF	TGCGCCAGCAGCCAAGAAGGGGCGGGGGCGGAGACCCAGTACTTC
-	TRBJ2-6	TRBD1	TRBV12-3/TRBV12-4	CASSPGTGGGGANVLTF	TGTGCCAGCAGTCCAGGGACAGGGGGCGGGGGGGCCAACGTCCTGACTTTC
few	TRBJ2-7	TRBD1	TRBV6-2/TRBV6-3	CASLGDRLTYEQYF	TGTGCCAGCCTAGGGGACAGATTAACCTACGAGCAGTACTTC
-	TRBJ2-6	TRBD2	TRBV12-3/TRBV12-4	CASSQGRVSGANVLTF	TGTGCCAGCAGTCAAGGGAGGGTGTCTGGGGCCAACGTCCTGACTTTC
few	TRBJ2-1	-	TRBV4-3	CASSQVIGSGYNEQFF	TGCGCCAGCAGCCAAGTGATCGGGAGCGGCTACAATGAGCAGTTCTTC
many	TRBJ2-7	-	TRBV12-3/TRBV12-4	CASSPRWNEQYF	TGTGCCAGCAGCCCTAGGTGGAACGAGCAGTACTTC
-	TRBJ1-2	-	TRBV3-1	CASSQDRRRDGYTF	TGTGCCAGCAGCCAAGATCGGAGGAGGGACGGCTACACCTTC
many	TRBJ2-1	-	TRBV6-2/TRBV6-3	CASSLGLAQFF	TGTGCCAGCAGTTTGGGGTTAGCGCAGTTCTTC
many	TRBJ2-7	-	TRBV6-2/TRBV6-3	CASRRDTYEQYF	TGTGCCAGCAGGAGGGACACCTACGAGCAGTACTTC
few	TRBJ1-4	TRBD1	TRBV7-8	CASSIRDRDEKLFF	TGTGCCAGCAGCATCCGGGACAGGGACGAAAAACTGTTTTTT
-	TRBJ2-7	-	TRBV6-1	CASSDTYGRDISSYEQYF	TGTGCCAGCAGCGATACCTACGGCCGGGACATCAGCTCCTACGAGCAGTACTTC
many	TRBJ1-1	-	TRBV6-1	CASSPDWTEYTEAFF	TGTGCCAGCAGTCCTGATTGGACAGAGTACACTGAAGCTTTCTTT
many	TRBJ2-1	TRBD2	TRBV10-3	CATSSGRLAGNNEQFF	TGTGCCACATCAAGTGGTAGACTAGCGGGGAACAATGAGCAGTTCTTC
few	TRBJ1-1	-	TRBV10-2	CASLGTEAFF	TGCGCCAGCCTAGGCACTGAAGCTTTCTTT
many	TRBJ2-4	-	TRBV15	CATRTVAKNIQYF	TGTGCCACCAGGACGGTAGCCAAAAACATTCAGTACTTC
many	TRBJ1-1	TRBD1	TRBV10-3	CAISESVGTVEAFF	TGTGCCATCAGTGAGTCGGTGGGGACAGTTGAAGCTTTCTTT
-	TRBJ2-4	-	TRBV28	CASSLPTAAKNIQYF	TGTGCCAGCAGTTTACCCACCGCAGCCAAAAACATTCAGTACTTC